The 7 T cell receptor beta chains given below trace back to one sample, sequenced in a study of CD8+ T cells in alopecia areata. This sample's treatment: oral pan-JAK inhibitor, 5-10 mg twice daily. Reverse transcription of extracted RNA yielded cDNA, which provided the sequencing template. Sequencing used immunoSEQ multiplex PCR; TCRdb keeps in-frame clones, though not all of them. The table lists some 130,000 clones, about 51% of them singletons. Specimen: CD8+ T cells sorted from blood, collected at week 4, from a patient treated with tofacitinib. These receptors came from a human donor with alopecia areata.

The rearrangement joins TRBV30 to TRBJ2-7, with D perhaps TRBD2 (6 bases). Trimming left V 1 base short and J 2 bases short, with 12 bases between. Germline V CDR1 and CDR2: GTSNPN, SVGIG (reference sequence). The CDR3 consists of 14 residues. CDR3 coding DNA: TGTGCCTGGAGTGACCCGGGACTTACCTACGAGCAGTACTTC. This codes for CAWSDPGLTYEQYF.

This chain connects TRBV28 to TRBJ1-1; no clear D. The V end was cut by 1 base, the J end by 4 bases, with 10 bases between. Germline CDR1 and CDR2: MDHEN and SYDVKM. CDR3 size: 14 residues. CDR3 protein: CASSLFRESTEAFF. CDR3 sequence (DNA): TGTGCCAGCAGTTTATTTCGGGAGAGCACTGAAGCTTTCTTT.

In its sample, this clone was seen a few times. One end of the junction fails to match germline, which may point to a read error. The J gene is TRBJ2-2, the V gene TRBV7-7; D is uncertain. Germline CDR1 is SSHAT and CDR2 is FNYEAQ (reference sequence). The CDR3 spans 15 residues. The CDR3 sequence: CASSLEVGAIGELFF. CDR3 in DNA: TGTGCTAGCAGCTTAGAAGTAGGAGCGATCGGGGAGCTGTTTTTT. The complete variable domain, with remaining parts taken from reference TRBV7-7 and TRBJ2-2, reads GAGVSQSPRYKVTKRGQDVTLRCDPISSHATLYWYQQALGQGPEFLTYFNYEAQPDKSGLPSDRFSAERPEGSISTLTIQRTEQRDSAMYRCASSLEVGAIGELFFGEGSRLTVL.

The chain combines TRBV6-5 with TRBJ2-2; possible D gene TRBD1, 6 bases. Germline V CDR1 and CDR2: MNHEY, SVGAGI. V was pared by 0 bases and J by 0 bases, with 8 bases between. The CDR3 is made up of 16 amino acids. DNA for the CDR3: TGTGCCAGCAGTTACTCGGACAGCCCGAACACCGGGGAGCTGTTTTTT. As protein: CASSYSDSPNTGELFF.

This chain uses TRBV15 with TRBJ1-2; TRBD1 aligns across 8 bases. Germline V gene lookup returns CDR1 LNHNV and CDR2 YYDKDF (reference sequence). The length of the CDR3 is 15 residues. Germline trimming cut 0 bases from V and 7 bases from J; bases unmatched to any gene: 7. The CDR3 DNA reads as TGTGCCACCAGCAGAGATATTTCAGGGGGCGTTGGCTACACCTTC. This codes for CATSRDISGGVGYTF.

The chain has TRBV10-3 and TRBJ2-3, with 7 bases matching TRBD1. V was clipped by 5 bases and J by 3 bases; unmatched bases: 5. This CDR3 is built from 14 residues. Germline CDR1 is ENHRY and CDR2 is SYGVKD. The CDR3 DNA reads TGTGCCATCAGTCAGGGGGTGAGGACAGATACGCAGTATTTT. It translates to CAISQGVRTDTQYF.

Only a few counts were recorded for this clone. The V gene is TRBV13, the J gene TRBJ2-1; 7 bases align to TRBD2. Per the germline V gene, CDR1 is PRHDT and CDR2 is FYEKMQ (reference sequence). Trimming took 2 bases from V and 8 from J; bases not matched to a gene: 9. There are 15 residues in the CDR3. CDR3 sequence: CASSLIEDRGDEQFF. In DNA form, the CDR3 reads TGTGCCAGCAGCTTAATAGAAGACCGGGGGGATGAGCAGTTCTTC.